One T cell receptor beta chain is described in this entry. Its antigen is not known. This entry is derived from a study of cytomegalovirus exposure and HLA in healthy donors. As for the study in general: From donors who were HLA-typed, an early data release held 80 million to 85 million unique TCRs. The Caucasian-associated ancestry cluster contained about four fifths of the approximately 420 genotyped donors.

The PCR used 60 Vbeta and 13 Jbeta primers. Profiling relied on immunoSEQ multiplex PCR, and the TCRdb table lists in-frame clones only, not all of them. In the table there are 80,000 or so clones, roughly a tenth of which are singletons. Unmatched junction bases numbered 6, after V lost 5 bases and J lost 3 bases. CDR3 length: 15 residues. Germline CDR1 SEHNR, CDR2 FQNEAQ (reference sequence). Study findings and constraints: According to the study, roughly 160 TCR beta chains were cytomegalovirus-associated. At a 0.05 false discovery rate, a later analysis found 15,000 to 20,000 TCR beta sequences to be associated with HLA alleles.

The chain couples TRBV7-9 to TRBJ2-1, with 8 bases matching TRBD2. Specimen: PBMCs. This clonotype was sampled from a man aged 55-75 years in good health and CMV-seropositive. CDR3 DNA sequence: TGTGCCAGCAGCCGTAGCGGGGCTATCTACAATGAGCAGTTCTTC. Residues: CASSRSGAIYNEQFF. The full variable domain, rest sourced from reference TRBV7-9 and TRBJ2-1, is DTGVSQNPRHKITKRGQNVTFRCDPISEHNRLYWYRQTLGQGPEFLTYFQNEAQLEKSRLLSDRFSAERPKGSFSTLEIQRTEQGDSAMYLCASSRSGAIYNEQFFGPGTRLTVL.